A selection of T cell receptor beta chains follows, all from one sample in a study of OX40 agonist ivuxolimab in advanced cancers. Libraries were prepared by immunoSEQ multiplex PCR; TCRdb keeps only in-frame clonotypes and omits some of them. The table shows around 56,000 clones, with 88% occurring only once. The sample here was CD4+ or CD8+ T cells sorted from blood, taken in a trial of the OX40 agonist ivuxolimab. Source of these receptors: an adult with an advanced solid tumor such as melanoma, head and neck, liver or kidney cancer. CDR3s include the opening cysteine and the closing phenylalanine or tryptophan. D genes are given only for firm matches. Not all rows give a size; the values are once, few, many and, for expanded clones, a class.

J: TRBJ2-7; size: NA; V: TRBV19; D: NA; DNA: TGTGCCAGTAGTGGTGGGAGAGGGGACTACGAGCAGTACTTC; CDR3: CASSGGRGDYEQYF
J: TRBJ1-1; size: once; V: TRBV27; D: NA; DNA: TGTGCCAGCAGTTTATCGGGGACGGCGAGGACTGAAGCTTTCTTT; CDR3: CASSLSGTARTEAFF
J: TRBJ2-5; size: once; V: TRBV13; D: TRBD2; DNA: TGTGCCAGCAGCGGCCCCGGGACTAGCGTTGAGACCCAGTACTTC; CDR3: CASSGPGTSVETQYF
J: TRBJ1-1; size: NA; V: TRBV9; D: NA; DNA: TGTGCCAGCAGCCCTCCCGGTTCTCCCACTGAAGCTTTCTTT; CDR3: CASSPPGSPTEAFF
J: TRBJ2-1; size: NA; V: TRBV5-4; D: TRBD2; DNA: TGTGCCATCCCCCGACTAGCAGCGGGTGGTTTTAACAATGAGCAGTTCTTC; CDR3: CAIPRLAAGGFNNEQFF
J: TRBJ2-3; size: NA; V: TRBV28; D: TRBD2; DNA: TGTGCCAGCAGTTTTAGCTTAGCGGGAGGGCCTGCAGATACGCAGTATTTT; CDR3: CASSFSLAGGPADTQYF
J: TRBJ2-1; size: NA; V: TRBV9; D: NA; DNA: TGTGCCAGCAGCGCCGAGATCCAGCCGACTATATACAATGAGCAGTTCTTC; CDR3: CASSAEIQPTIYNEQFF
J: TRBJ2-7; size: NA; V: TRBV4-1; D: NA; DNA: TGCGCCAGCAGCCCCGGATGGCTAGCCGACACCGAGCAGTACTTC; CDR3: CASSPGWLADTEQYF
J: TRBJ1-2; size: NA; V: TRBV2; D: NA; DNA: TGTGCCAGCAGGAGAGAGGGTTTTGGCTACACCTTC; CDR3: CASRREGFGYTF
J: TRBJ2-1; size: NA; V: TRBV4-1; D: NA; DNA: TGCGCCAGCAGCCAAGAAGGGCCATCCGATGAGCAGTTCTTC; CDR3: CASSQEGPSDEQFF
J: TRBJ2-2; size: once; V: TRBV6-5; D: NA; DNA: TGTGCCAGCAGCCCCTTATCCGGGGAGCTGTTTTTT; CDR3: CASSPLSGELFF
J: TRBJ2-5; size: once; V: TRBV5-6; D: TRBD2; DNA: TGTGCCAGCAGCTTGGGCGGCCTAGCGGGGGGCCACCCGGGAGAGACCCAGTACTTC; CDR3: CASSLGGLAGGHPGETQYF
J: TRBJ2-3; size: NA; V: TRBV7-9; D: NA; DNA: TGTGCCAGCAAGTCTATAAGCACAGATACGCAGTATTTT; CDR3: CASKSISTDTQYF
J: TRBJ2-7; size: once; V: TRBV7-9; D: NA; DNA: TGTGCCAGCAGCTTGTGGGGTTCAAAAGACGAGCAGTACTTC; CDR3: CASSLWGSKDEQYF
J: TRBJ2-1; size: NA; V: TRBV19; D: NA; DNA: TGTGCCAGTAGTATAGATCGTTCGCTGCGAAATGAGCAGTTCTTC; CDR3: CASSIDRSLRNEQFF
J: TRBJ1-1; size: NA; V: TRBV15; D: NA; DNA: TGTGCCACCAGCATGGGAGGGGGCACTGAAGCTTTCTTT; CDR3: CATSMGGGTEAFF
J: TRBJ1-2; size: NA; V: TRBV7-9; D: TRBD1; DNA: TGTGCCAGCAGTGACCTGACAGGGTGGAATGGCTACACCTTC; CDR3: CASSDLTGWNGYTF
J: TRBJ2-5; size: NA; V: TRBV5-1; D: TRBD2; DNA: TGCGCCAGCAGCTCCCCGGCTAGCGGGAGAGGGTCGTTGGGAGAGACCCAGTACTTC; CDR3: CASSSPASGRGSLGETQYF
J: TRBJ2-7; size: NA; V: TRBV7-8; D: NA; DNA: TGTGCCAGCAGCTTAGGACAGTTAACCTACGAGCAGTACTTC; CDR3: CASSLGQLTYEQYF
J: TRBJ2-1; size: NA; V: TRBV6-5; D: TRBD2; DNA: TGTGCCAGCAGTTACTCCAGCGGGGGGCTCAATGAGCAGTTCTTC; CDR3: CASSYSSGGLNEQFF
J: TRBJ2-7; size: NA; V: TRBV11-2; D: TRBD2; DNA: TGTGCCAGCAGCTTTAAGCGGCTAGCGGTTATGGGGGGCTACGAGCAGTACTTC; CDR3: CASSFKRLAVMGGYEQYF
J: TRBJ1-1; size: NA; V: TRBV6-1; D: NA; DNA: TGTGCGACGACCGCCTATTCGGGGGGCACTGAAGCTTTCTTT; CDR3: CATTAYSGGTEAFF
J: TRBJ1-1; size: NA; V: TRBV18; D: TRBD1; DNA: TGTGCCAGCTCACCCGGGACAGGGTATATGAACACTGAAGCTTTCTTT; CDR3: CASSPGTGYMNTEAFF
J: TRBJ2-5; size: once; V: TRBV9; D: NA; DNA: TGTGCCAGCAGCGTAGGCCTAAGGGGGGAGACCCAGTACTTC; CDR3: CASSVGLRGETQYF